The 18 T cell receptor beta chains given below trace back to one sample, sequenced in a study of siplizumab effects on memory and regulatory T cells. The method was immunoSEQ multiplex PCR; TCRdb's version includes in-frame clones alone and lacks a portion of them. Among roughly 50,000 clones, 93% were seen once, and the ten largest hold 17%. The sample was CD8+ T cells sorted from blood. The receptors derive from a human donor in good health.

The J gene is TRBJ2-2, the V gene TRBV28; maybe TRBD1 (5 bases). Trimming cost V 7 bases and J 0 bases, with 9 bases left between them. CDR3 length: 14 residues. Germline-derived CDR1 and CDR2 are MDHEN and SYDVKM. The CDR3 protein is CASMGPTNTGELFF. The CDR3 coding sequence is TGTGCCAGCATGGGGCCGACGAACACCGGGGAGCTGTTTTTT.

The J gene is TRBJ2-7, the V gene TRBV19; D possibly corresponds to TRBD1 (5 bases). The CDR3 has 14 amino acids. Germline lookup yields CDR1 LNHDA and CDR2 SQIVND (reference sequence). Trimming removed 3 bases at V and 4 bases at J, with 13 bases between. As DNA, the CDR3 is TGTGCCAGTAGTATCGGGCTCCAGGGATACGAGCAGTACTTC. It codes for CASSIGLQGYEQYF.

This chain joins TRBV4-1 and TRBJ1-5, with D hard to call. Between the trimmed V and J ends, which lost 2 bases and 4 bases, there was a span of 9 bases. The CDR3 is 14 residues long. Per the germline V gene, CDR1 is MGHRA and CDR2 is YSYEKL. DNA of the CDR3: TGCGCCAGCAGCCAACGAGAAGGTAATCAGCCCCAGCATTTT. This codes for CASSQREGNQPQHF.

This clone appeared once. J is TRBJ1-1 and V is TRBV19; D is perhaps TRBD1 (6 bases). The CDR3 has 14 residues. V gave up 5 bases and J gave up 8 bases, with 18 bases separating them. Germline V gene lookup returns CDR1 LNHDA and CDR2 SQIVND (reference sequence). In DNA, the CDR3 is TGTGCCAGTAGTCTCGGCGCGGGGGCGAGGGAAGCTTTCTTT. As protein: CASSLGAGAREAFF.

The chain recombines TRBV2 with TRBJ1-1; 7 nucleotides agree with TRBD1. V shed 7 bases, J shed 2 bases, and the junction held 10 bases outside the gene matches. Germline V gene lookup returns CDR1 SNHLY and CDR2 FYNNEI. The CDR3 has 15 amino acids. The CDR3 spells CASNTWDSFNTEAFF. The CDR3 nucleotides are TGTGCCAGCAACACTTGGGACAGCTTTAACACTGAAGCTTTCTTT.

The rearrangement links TRBV16 to TRBJ2-7, with D perhaps TRBD1 or TRBD2 (6 bases each). This CDR3 comprises 13 residues. Trimming removed 1 base at V and 5 bases at J, with 9 bases between. Germline values: CDR1 KGHSY, CDR2 FQNENV. The CDR3 sequence: CASSQWGAHEQYF. The CDR3 DNA is TGTGCCAGCAGCCAATGGGGGGCCCACGAGCAGTACTTC.

This chain uses TRBV11-2 with TRBJ2-1; D unclear. V was shortened by 3 bases and J by 7 bases, with 13 bases between the two germline ends. The length of the CDR3 is 14 residues. Germline-derived CDR1 and CDR2 are SGHAT and FQNNGV. CDR3 protein: CASSFLAMGNEQFF. As DNA, the CDR3 is TGTGCCAGCAGCTTTCTTGCGATGGGGAATGAGCAGTTCTTC.

This clone was recorded only once. The CDR3 region has the DNA TGTGCCAGCAGTTTATCCCTAGCAGGGGATACGCAGTATTTT. This sequence encodes CASSLSLAGDTQYF. V usage is TRBV28 and J usage is TRBJ2-3, with D possibly called TRBD1 or TRBD2 (5 bases each). V shed 1 base and J shed 6 bases, with 11 bases lying between them. This CDR3 region has 14 residues. CDR1 MDHEN and CDR2 SYDVKM come from the germline V gene. Supplemented by reference TRBV28 and TRBJ2-3, the full variable domain reads DVKVTQSSRYLVKRTGEKVFLECVQDMDHENMFWYRQDPGLGLRLIYFSYDVKMKEKGDIPEGYSVSREKKERFSLILESASTNQTSMYLCASSLSLAGDTQYFGPGTRLTVL.

The CDR3 nucleotides are TGTGCCAGCAGCTTAGAGGGGCTGCACAGTGAGCAGTTCTTC. Its protein is CASSLEGLHSEQFF. The chain links TRBV7-8 to TRBJ2-1, with a tentative D call TRBD1 (5 bases). Trimming shortened V by 1 base and J by 9 bases, and 13 bases separated the two germline ends. The CDR3 consists of 14 residues. Germline-derived CDR1 and CDR2 are SGHVS and FQNEAQ.

This clone was seen once. The chain carries TRBV7-3 and TRBJ1-1; 11 bases align to TRBD1. This CDR3 has 19 amino acids. The V segment lost 5 bases and the J segment 4 bases; nucleotides outside the gene matches: 18. The germline CDR1 and CDR2 sequences are SGHTA and FQGTGA. The CDR3 reads CASSLRPIGQGAVGTEAFF. The CDR3 DNA reads TGTGCCAGCAGCCTGCGCCCGATTGGACAGGGGGCGGTCGGCACTGAAGCTTTCTTT.

This chain links TRBV2 with TRBJ1-4; 9 nucleotides line up with TRBD1. Losses at the gene ends were 11 bases for V and 8 bases for J; bases not matched to a gene: 9. Germline loops: CDR1 SNHLY, CDR2 FYNNEI. The CDR3 is made up of 13 amino acids. CDR3 nucleotides: TGTGCCGGCGGGACAGGGCGAATAGAAAAACTGTTTTTT. Its protein product is CAGGTGRIEKLFF. The full variable domain, rest sourced from reference TRBV2 and TRBJ1-4, is EPEVTQTPSHQVTQMGQEVILRCVPISNHLYFYWYRQILGQKVEFLVSFYNNEISEKSEIFDDQFSVERPDGSNFTLKIRSTKLEDSAMYFCAGGTGRIEKLFFGSGTQLSVL.

Here the CDR3 reads CASRYYRGFIYEQYF. The CDR3 DNA follows: TGTGCCAGCAGGTATTACAGGGGTTTTATCTACGAGCAGTACTTC. The V and J genes are TRBV6-6 and TRBJ2-7, with TRBD1 identical over 7 bases. Germline V gene sequence: CDR1 MNHNY, CDR2 SVGAGI (reference sequence). V shed 6 bases, J shed 3 bases, and the junction held 11 bases outside the gene matches. The CDR3 covers 15 residues.

The V and J genes are TRBV7-6 and TRBJ1-3, with D uncertain. The CDR3 totals 14 residues. V was cut by 5 bases and J by 4 bases, with 12 bases left in between. The germline V gene encodes CDR1 SGHVS and CDR2 FNYEAQ. The CDR3 region has the DNA TGTGCCAGCAGCCCGGGCACCCCGGGAAACACCATATATTTT. This translates into CASSPGTPGNTIYF.

The V call is TRBV19, the J call TRBJ2-3, with D tentatively TRBD1 (6 bases). Trimming left V 4 bases short and J 6 bases short, with 17 bases between. Germline V gives CDR1 LNHDA, CDR2 SQIVND (reference sequence). CDR3 length equals 15 residues. The DNA of the CDR3 is TGTGCCAGTAGTAGGGTCGGCAGGGGTATTGATACGCAGTATTTT. It yields the protein CASSRVGRGIDTQYF.

The chain recombines TRBV7-9 with TRBJ2-2; no reliable D call. Looked up from germline, CDR1 is SEHNR and CDR2 is FQNEAQ (reference sequence). The CDR3 length is 15 residues. Between the trimmed V and J ends, which lost 2 bases and 7 bases, there was a span of 14 bases. In DNA form, the CDR3 reads TGTGCCAGCAGCTTATTGACCGGGTGGGTCGGGGAGCTGTTTTTT. Protein: CASSLLTGWVGELFF. Combining the CDR3 with reference TRBV7-9 and TRBJ2-2 gives the whole variable domain DTGVSQNPRHKITKRGQNVTFRCDPISEHNRLYWYRQTLGQGPEFLTYFQNEAQLEKSRLLSDRFSAERPKGSFSTLEIQRTEQGDSAMYLCASSLLTGWVGELFFGEGSRLTVL.

This rearrangement joins TRBV7-8 to TRBJ2-7, with TRBD2 matching over 8 bases. This CDR3 comprises 15 residues. The germline V gene encodes CDR1 SGHVS and CDR2 FQNEAQ. The V and J ends lost 5 bases and 1 base, in that order; junction bases with no gene match: 7. CDR3 nucleotide sequence: TGTGCCAGCAGCCTCCGGACTAGCCGGTCCTACGAGCAGTACTTC. Translation gives CASSLRTSRSYEQYF.

The chain couples TRBV7-8 to TRBJ2-7; D remains unclear. The germline V gene encodes CDR1 SGHVS and CDR2 FQNEAQ. The V end was cut by 1 base, the J end by 5 bases, with 9 bases between. This CDR3 comprises 13 residues. CDR3 coding DNA: TGTGCCAGCAGCTTAGAAGGTGGGCACGAGCAGTACTTC. Protein product: CASSLEGGHEQYF.

This sequence joins TRBV9 and TRBJ2-3; the match to TRBD2 covers 12 bases. The CDR3 sequence is 17 residues long. Trimming took 3 bases from V and 2 from J; bases not matched to a gene: 7. Germline loops: CDR1 SGDLS, CDR2 YYNGEE. This CDR3 is CASSARTSGITTDTQYF. In DNA form, the CDR3 reads TGTGCCAGCAGCGCGAGGACTAGCGGGATAACCACAGATACGCAGTATTTT.